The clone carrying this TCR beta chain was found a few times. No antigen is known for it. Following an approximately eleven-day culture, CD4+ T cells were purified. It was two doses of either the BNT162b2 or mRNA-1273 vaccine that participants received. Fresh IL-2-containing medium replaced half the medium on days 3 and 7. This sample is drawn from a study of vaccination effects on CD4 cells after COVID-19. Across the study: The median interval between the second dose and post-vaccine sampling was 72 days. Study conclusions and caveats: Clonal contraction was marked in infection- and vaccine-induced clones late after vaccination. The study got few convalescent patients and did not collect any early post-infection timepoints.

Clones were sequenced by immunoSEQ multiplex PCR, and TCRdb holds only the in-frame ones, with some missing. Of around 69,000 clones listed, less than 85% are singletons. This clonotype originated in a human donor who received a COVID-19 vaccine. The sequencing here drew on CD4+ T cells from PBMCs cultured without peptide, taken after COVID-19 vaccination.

The CDR3 spells CAWKSHTYNSPLHF. CDR3 nucleotide sequence: TGTGCCTGGAAGAGCCACACCTATAATTCACCCCTCCACTTT. V and J are TRBV30 and TRBJ1-6; no definite D call. This CDR3 is built from 14 residues. Trimming left V 4 bases short and J 2 bases short, with 9 bases between. Germline CDR1 GTSNPN, CDR2 SVGIG (reference sequence).